This T cell receptor beta chain was captured in a study of regulatory T cells in long-lasting Graves disease. Study findings and constraints: Public clonotype sharing was higher in persistent than newly diagnosed patients.

This clonotype was counted ten times or more. Its antigen is unidentified. The ends were cut back, 0 bases at V and 3 bases at J, with 16 bases in the middle. This CDR3 is 16 amino acids long. Germline loops: CDR1 SGHTS, CDR2 YDEGEE. Library construction for TCR beta used iRepertoire HTBI primers and Arm-PCR of CDR3 regions. TCRdb re-called the multiplex PCR reads with MiXCR, one entry per CDR3 protein. The sample yields under 300,000 distinct CDR3 sequences, around 19% seen once. The time point denotes: newly diagnosed GD, antithyroid drugs for less than 3 months. Following extraction of RNA from PBMCs, that RNA was used to make the TCR library.

This sequence joins TRBV5-8 and TRBJ2-7; D is tentatively TRBD1 or TRBD2 (6 bases each). The clonotype was recovered from a female donor with Graves disease. This specimen consisted of peripheral blood mononuclear cells (PBMCs), obtained at new diagnosis, from a patient treated with antithyroid drugs. CDR3 sequence reads: CASSLESGAGHYEQYF. The CDR3 DNA reads TGTGCCAGCAGCTTGGAATCGGGGGCCGGCCACTACGAGCAGTACTTC.